These 28 T cell receptor beta chains share one sample of origin, sequenced in a study of cytomegalovirus exposure and HLA in healthy donors. 60 Vbeta and 13 Jbeta primers were used in PCR. The protocol was immunoSEQ multiplex PCR, while the TCRdb copy is restricted to in-frame clones and leaves out a portion. Of around 140,000 clones listed, approximately 60% are singletons. Source material: PBMCs. These receptors came from a woman in her thirties or forties in good health and CMV-seronegative.

The rearrangement uses TRBV27 and TRBJ2-3; 7 bases line up with TRBD2. The CDR3 has 13 residues. Germline lookup yields CDR1 MNHEY and CDR2 SMNVEV (reference sequence). V shed 7 bases and J 7 bases; nucleotides not matched to a gene: 8. CDR3 protein: CASTSGGTYTQYF. For the CDR3, the DNA is TGTGCCAGCACCTCCGGGGGGACTTATACGCAGTATTTT.

The chain carries TRBV15 and TRBJ1-5; D possibly corresponds to TRBD1 (6 bases). Germline V lookup: CDR1 LNHNV, CDR2 YYDKDF (reference sequence). CDR3 length: 17 amino acids. The ends were cut back, 0 bases at V and 3 bases at J, with 15 bases in the middle. The chain's CDR3 is CATSRDTRAGANQPQHF. CDR3 DNA sequence: TGTGCCACCAGCAGAGATACTCGGGCAGGGGCCAATCAGCCCCAGCATTTT.

This chain joins TRBV30 and TRBJ1-6; no reliable D call. Germline V CDR1 and CDR2: GTSNPN, SVGIG (reference sequence). Trimming left V 5 bases short and J 7 bases short, with 9 bases between. CDR3 length equals 12 residues. This chain's CDR3 is CAWGQSNSPLHF. The CDR3 DNA reads TGTGCCTGGGGGCAGAGCAATTCACCCCTCCACTTT.

The chain carries TRBV9 and TRBJ2-5, with D possibly TRBD2 on 6 matching bases. Germline CDR1 SGDLS, CDR2 YYNGEE. Trimming pared 0 bases from V and 3 bases from J, leaving 9 bases between. The CDR3 contains 14 residues. The CDR3 DNA reads as TGTGCCAGCAGCGTAGAGCCGGGGGAAGAGACCCAGTACTTC. Protein sequence: CASSVEPGEETQYF.

The rearrangement uses TRBV6-6 and TRBJ1-4; D uncertain. The CDR3 contains 13 residues. Germline CDR1 and CDR2: MNHNY and SVGAGI (reference sequence). The V gene lost 4 bases and the J gene lost 7 bases, with 10 bases spanning the gap. The CDR3 reads CASSSRQAEKLFF. The CDR3 DNA sequence: TGTGCCAGCAGTTCTCGACAAGCTGAAAAACTGTTTTTT.

The sample holds a few counts of this clone. This sequence joins TRBV6-1 and TRBJ1-1, with TRBD1 as a possible D gene (5 bases). The CDR3 totals 18 residues. CDR1 is MNHNS and CDR2 is SASEGT in the germline V gene. V was trimmed by 0 bases and J by 11 bases, leaving 28 bases between them. CDR3 protein: CASSEASGLYDNFYSAFF. In nucleotides, the CDR3 is TGTGCCAGCAGTGAAGCATCAGGGTTATACGACAACTTCTATTCGGCTTTCTTT.

CDR3 loop: CASSLAVTGGLREQYF. CDR3 sequence (DNA): TGTGCCAGCAGCTTAGCAGTAACAGGGGGGTTAAGGGAGCAGTACTTC. The chain combines TRBV7-2 with TRBJ2-7; 8 nucleotides match TRBD1. The CDR3 runs 16 residues. The junction had 11 bases not matched to a gene; V was cut back by 0 bases and J by 7 bases. The germline CDR1 and CDR2 sequences are SGHTA and FQGNSA.

V and J are TRBV7-2 and TRBJ1-1; D unresolved. CDR1 is SGHTA, CDR2 FQGNSA, per germline. CDR3 length: 15 residues. Trimming took 1 base from V and 2 from J, leaving 11 bases between them. The CDR3 here is CASSLEAGANTEAFF. CDR3 nucleotide sequence: TGTGCCAGCAGCTTAGAGGCAGGCGCCAACACTGAAGCTTTCTTT.

The chain combines TRBV30 with TRBJ2-7, with D perhaps matching TRBD2 (6 bases). From germline, CDR1 is GTSNPN and CDR2 SVGIG (reference sequence). The germline V and J ends were trimmed by 7 bases and 7 bases, with 20 bases remaining between them. CDR3 size: 13 residues. CDR3 region: CASSGQAAGEQYF. The CDR3 bases are TGTGCCTCCTCTGGCCAGGCGGCGGGGGAGCAGTACTTC.

A single count supports this clone. The chain carries TRBV30 and TRBJ1-2; 9 nucleotides match TRBD1. Germline V CDR1 and CDR2: GTSNPN, SVGIG (reference sequence). This CDR3 comprises 13 residues. V lost 3 bases and J lost 5; bases outside the gene matches: 4. This CDR3 is CAWSRDRVYGYTF. DNA of the CDR3: TGTGCCTGGAGCCGGGACAGGGTATATGGCTACACCTTC.

The chain is built from TRBV6-1 and TRBJ2-7; 8 nucleotides line up with TRBD2. The ends lost 1 base at V and 4 bases at J; junction bases unmatched: 6. Germline CDR1 and CDR2: MNHNS and SASEGT. The CDR3 consists of 15 residues. CDR3: CASSEGGGLEYEQYF. The CDR3 bases are TGTGCCAGCAGTGAAGGCGGGGGGTTAGAGTACGAGCAGTACTTC.

This chain joins TRBV27 and TRBJ2-2; D is undetermined. Trimming shortened V by 2 bases and J by 2 bases, and 6 bases separated the two germline ends. CDR3 size: 14 residues. CDR1 is MNHEY and CDR2 is SMNVEV in the germline V gene (reference sequence). The CDR3 spells CASSLGRNTGELFF. Here the CDR3 DNA reads TGTGCCAGCAGTTTAGGCAGAAACACCGGGGAGCTGTTTTTT.

The chain is built from TRBV6-5 and TRBJ1-2; 7 bases align to TRBD1. The CDR3 runs 12 residues. Germline V gene sequence: CDR1 MNHEY, CDR2 SVGAGI. Unmatched junction bases numbered 3, after V lost 6 bases and J lost 5 bases. The CDR3: CASSEGAYGYTF. In DNA, the CDR3 is TGTGCCAGCAGCGAGGGGGCATATGGCTACACCTTC.

The chain carries TRBV29-1 and TRBJ2-3, with 9 bases matching TRBD2. Germline CDR1 is SQVTM and CDR2 is ANQGSEA. The CDR3 has 14 amino acids. The V segment lost 6 bases and the J segment 4 bases; nucleotides outside the gene matches: 8. CDR3 DNA: TGCAGCGTCCCAGGAGCGGGAGGAGCAGATACGCAGTATTTT. Its translation is CSVPGAGGADTQYF.

The rearrangement uses TRBV7-9 and TRBJ1-2; 11 nucleotides align to TRBD1. The germline V gene encodes CDR1 SEHNR and CDR2 FQNEAQ (reference sequence). This CDR3 region has 19 residues. V gave up 2 bases and J gave up 3 bases; unmatched junction bases: 14. This chain's CDR3 is CASSLTPGQGANGDYGYTF. CDR3 nucleotide sequence: TGTGCCAGCAGCTTAACTCCCGGACAGGGGGCAAACGGGGACTATGGCTACACCTTC.

The CDR3 DNA reads TGTGCCAGCAGCCCACGAGCAGGGCTTCGGACCGGGGAGCTGTTTTTT. It specifies CASSPRAGLRTGELFF. J is TRBJ2-2 and V is TRBV9, with TRBD1 as a possible D gene (5 bases). Looked up from germline, CDR1 is SGDLS and CDR2 is YYNGEE. The CDR3 contains 16 residues. Trimming shortened V by 4 bases and J by 5 bases, and 18 bases separated the two germline ends.

The V call is TRBV28, the J call TRBJ2-3; D possibly corresponds to TRBD2 (6 bases). The CDR3 spans 14 residues. V gave up 7 bases and J gave up 3 bases, with 14 bases separating them. In germline, CDR1 is MDHEN, CDR2 SYDVKM. This CDR3 is CASTRRRGTDTQYF. Written as DNA, the CDR3 is TGTGCCAGCACCCGACGGAGGGGTACAGATACGCAGTATTTT. The full variable domain, in which reference TRBV28 and TRBJ2-3 provide the parts outside the CDR3, is DVKVTQSSRYLVKRTGEKVFLECVQDMDHENMFWYRQDPGLGLRLIYFSYDVKMKEKGDIPEGYSVSREKKERFSLILESASTNQTSMYLCASTRRRGTDTQYFGPGTRLTVL.

This clone occurred a few times. V usage is TRBV27 and J usage is TRBJ1-1, with 10 nucleotides matching TRBD1. In germline, CDR1 is MNHEY, CDR2 SMNVEV (reference sequence). This CDR3 has 15 amino acids. Losses at the gene ends were 5 bases for V and 1 base for J; bases not matched to a gene: 4. The CDR3 here is CASSRRDRGNTEAFF. For the CDR3, the DNA is TGTGCCAGCAGTAGAAGGGACAGGGGGAACACTGAAGCTTTCTTT.

This clone appeared a single time. This chain uses TRBV5-1 with TRBJ2-7; D unclear. The V and J ends lost 0 bases and 1 base respectively, with 8 bases between them. This CDR3 comprises 14 residues. Germline V gives CDR1 SGHRS, CDR2 YFSETQ. The CDR3 sequence is CASSLVDKSYEQYF. The CDR3 DNA reads TGCGCCAGCAGCTTGGTCGACAAGTCCTACGAGCAGTACTTC.

This clone came up a few times. V is TRBV4-1 and J is TRBJ1-5; D is unresolved. Germline V lookup: CDR1 MGHRA, CDR2 YSYEKL. Between the trimmed V and J ends, which lost 0 bases and 4 bases, there was a span of 13 bases. The length of the CDR3 is 16 residues. The CDR3 reads CASSQDREHYNQPQHF. The CDR3 DNA follows: TGCGCCAGCAGCCAAGATCGGGAACACTATAATCAGCCCCAGCATTTT.

This rearrangement joins TRBV7-2 to TRBJ1-1; 7 bases match TRBD1. V lost 5 bases, J lost 5 bases, and 8 bases stayed unmatched. There are 14 residues in the CDR3. Germline loops: CDR1 SGHTA, CDR2 FQGNSA. CDR3 nucleotide sequence: TGTGCCAGCAGCGACAGGACAGGCGGGACTGAAGCTTTCTTT. This gives the protein CASSDRTGGTEAFF. The whole variable domain, remainder taken from reference TRBV7-2 and TRBJ1-1, is GAGVSQSPSNKVTEKGKDVELRCDPISGHTALYWYRQSLGQGLEFLIYFQGNSAPDKSGLPSDRFSAERTGGSVSTLTIQRTQQEDSAVYLCASSDRTGGTEAFFGQGTRLTVV.

As to this clone: The germline gene is not matched at one end of the junction; a read error may be the cause. Within the sample, other DNA sequences also encode this same CDR3. This chain joins TRBV2 and TRBJ1-3; the D gene is possibly TRBD1 (5 bases). This CDR3 spans 14 amino acids. Germline V gene data show CDR1 as SNHLY and CDR2 as FYNNEI. The CDR3 here is CASSEGRAGNTIYF. CDR3 coding DNA: TGTGCCAGCAGTGAGGGCAGGGCTGGAAACACTATATATTTT.

J is TRBJ2-5 and V is TRBV7-2; 13 nucleotides match TRBD2. The CDR3 runs 16 residues. Looked up from germline, CDR1 is SGHTA and CDR2 is FQGNSA. Trimming removed 7 bases from V and 6 bases from J; junction bases left unmatched: 11. The CDR3 nucleotides read TGTGCCAGCACCCCCACTAGCGGGGGGGCCCCAAAGACCCAGTACTTC. Amino acid sequence: CASTPTSGGAPKTQYF.

The chain has TRBV29-1 and TRBJ2-3; maybe TRBD2 (6 bases). Per germline, CDR1 SQVTM and CDR2 ANQGSEA. The CDR3 totals 13 residues. The V end was cut by 1 base, the J end by 3 bases, with 8 bases between. CDR3 protein: CSVEGRVTDTQYF. The CDR3 DNA follows: TGCAGCGTTGAAGGGAGGGTTACAGATACGCAGTATTTT.

The chain couples TRBV7-9 to TRBJ2-7; tentatively, D is TRBD1 (7 bases). Trimming left V 1 base short and J 3 bases short, with 13 bases between. The length of the CDR3 is 15 residues. CDR1 and CDR2 (germline): SEHNR, FQNEAQ (reference sequence). The CDR3 DNA follows: TGTGCCAGCAGCTTAGTAGGGGGGACAGTCTACGAGCAGTACTTC. Translation gives CASSLVGGTVYEQYF.

V usage is TRBV5-4 and J usage is TRBJ1-1; TRBD1 is a possible D gene (6 bases). With 0 bases removed from V and 3 bases from J, the gap between germline ends came to 9 bases. This CDR3 region has 14 residues. Germline V gene sequence: CDR1 SGHNT, CDR2 YYREEE (reference sequence). The CDR3 is CASSLDRADTEAFF. The CDR3 DNA reads as TGTGCCAGCAGCTTGGACAGGGCGGACACTGAAGCTTTCTTT.

CDR3 in amino acids: CASSLRVPAQGEKLFF. In nucleotides, the CDR3 is TGTGCCAGCAGCCTAAGGGTCCCGGCGCAGGGTGAAAAACTGTTTTTT. The J gene is TRBJ1-4, the V gene TRBV7-8; D perhaps matches TRBD1 (5 bases). Germline loops: CDR1 SGHVS, CDR2 FQNEAQ. V lost 5 bases to trimming and J lost 7 bases, with 20 bases between them. The CDR3 contains 16 residues.

The rearrangement joins TRBV4-1 to TRBJ1-5; D remains unclear. This CDR3 is 16 amino acids long. Germline assignment: CDR1 MGHRA and CDR2 YSYEKL. The germline V and J ends were trimmed by 1 base and 4 bases, with 14 bases remaining between them. The CDR3 DNA follows: TGCGCCAGCAGCCAAGGGTATGAGGCACTTAATCAGCCCCAGCATTTT. Translated, it gives CASSQGYEALNQPQHF.